Below, 26 T cell receptor beta chains from the same sample are listed, as sequenced in a study of T cell changes during pregnancy in multiple sclerosis. Some clones are missing from TCRdb's copy, which holds only in-frame ones; the method was immunoSEQ multiplex PCR. The data show around 66,000 clones, roughly nine tenths seen once. The material sequenced was peripheral blood, taken in the first trimester of pregnancy. These receptors were taken from a female donor in good health, enrolled as a control in a pregnancy study.

The J gene is TRBJ2-2, the V gene TRBV9; D perhaps matches TRBD1 (6 bases). Germline lookup yields CDR1 SGDLS and CDR2 YYNGEE. CDR3 length: 14 residues. Trimming took off 0 bases at V and 10 bases at J, with 13 bases between the two ends. In DNA, the CDR3 is TGTGCCAGCAGCGTAGCCCAACAGGGCGCGGAGCTGTTTTTT. Its protein product is CASSVAQQGAELFF.

V gene TRBV30 combines with J gene TRBJ2-5, with 8 bases that match TRBD2. The junction had 7 bases not matched to a gene; V was cut back by 2 bases and J by 5 bases. The CDR3 runs 14 residues. Germline V lookup: CDR1 GTSNPN, CDR2 SVGIG (reference sequence). The CDR3 sequence is CAWSSVAGPETQYF. In DNA form, the CDR3 reads TGTGCCTGGAGTTCGGTAGCGGGGCCTGAGACCCAGTACTTC.

The V call is TRBV25-1, the J call TRBJ1-2; tentative D call: TRBD1 (5 bases). Trimming cost V 3 bases and J 8 bases, with 13 bases left between them. CDR3 size: 13 residues. Looked up from germline, CDR1 is MGHDK and CDR2 is SYGVNS. The CDR3 bases are TGTGCCAGCAGTGATGACAGTGGTTACGGCTACACCTTC. Its translation is CASSDDSGYGYTF.

Comments on this clone: Other DNA sequences in this specimen translate into the identical CDR3. The V call is TRBV6-1, the J call TRBJ2-1; TRBD2 agrees at 12 bases. The germline gives CDR1 MNHNS, CDR2 SASEGT. The CDR3 is made up of 15 amino acids. V lost 2 bases to trimming and J lost 4 bases; unmatched junction nucleotides: 0. The CDR3 loop is CASSELAGGYNEQFF. In nucleotides, the CDR3 is TGTGCCAGCAGTGAACTAGCGGGGGGGTACAATGAGCAGTTCTTC.

The chain couples TRBV2 to TRBJ1-6, with D perhaps matching TRBD1 (6 bases). Germline V gene data show CDR1 as SNHLY and CDR2 as FYNNEI. V lost 4 bases and J 0 bases, leaving 19 bases between the germline ends. CDR3 length: 19 residues. The CDR3 region has the DNA TGTGCCAGCAGTGGGTTCGTGGGGACATCACTCTCCTATAATTCACCCCTCCACTTT. This translates into CASSGFVGTSLSYNSPLHF.

The chain employs TRBV18 and TRBJ2-1; no reliable D call. The germline V gene has CDR1 KGHSH and CDR2 LQKENI. CDR3 length: 14 amino acids. Deletions cut 3 bases from V and 4 bases from J, with 10 bases between. CDR3 residues: CASSPASAYNEQFF. In nucleotides, the CDR3 is TGTGCCAGCTCACCGGCCTCAGCGTACAATGAGCAGTTCTTC.

This chain links TRBV5-5 with TRBJ2-3; 7 bases line up with TRBD1. Trimming removed 2 bases from V and 7 bases from J; junction bases left unmatched: 10. Germline CDR1 and CDR2: SGHKS and YYEKEE (reference sequence). CDR3 size: 15 residues. CDR3 protein: CASSLMRQGTNTQYF. CDR3 sequence (DNA): TGTGCCAGCAGCTTAATGAGACAGGGTACGAATACGCAGTATTTT.

This chain joins TRBV6-5 and TRBJ1-2; D is possibly TRBD1 (5 bases). V lost 5 bases and J 4 bases, leaving 11 bases between the germline ends. Germline V CDR1 and CDR2: MNHEY, SVGAGI. This CDR3 region has 13 residues. In nucleotides, the CDR3 is TGTGCCAGCAGTCTCGCGGGGGGCTATGGCTACACCTTC. Protein sequence: CASSLAGGYGYTF.

This rearrangement joins TRBV4-3 to TRBJ2-3, with 9 bases identical to TRBD1. Germline V gene sequence: CDR1 LGHNA, CDR2 YSLEER. This CDR3 spans 18 amino acids. Unmatched junction bases numbered 13, after V lost 6 bases and J lost 0 bases. In DNA form, the CDR3 reads TGCGCCAGCAGGCAAACCGGGACAGGGCCCATTAGCACAGATACGCAGTATTTT. This translates into CASRQTGTGPISTDTQYF.

This chain connects TRBV14 to TRBJ2-5, with a tentative D call TRBD2 (6 bases). The CDR3 length is 17 residues. The V and J ends lost 0 bases and 5 bases respectively, with 19 bases between them. Per germline, CDR1 SGHDN and CDR2 FVKESK. DNA for the CDR3: TGTGCCAGCAGCCAAGATAAGATAGGAGGCGGAGGGGAGACCCAGTACTTC. Amino acid sequence: CASSQDKIGGGGETQYF.

V gene TRBV7-2 combines with J gene TRBJ2-3, with 8 nucleotides matching TRBD2. Germline assignment: CDR1 SGHTA and CDR2 FQGNSA. The trim removed 2 bases at V and 7 bases at J, leaving 8 bases unmatched. The CDR3 loop spans 15 amino acids. The CDR3 bases are TGTGCCAGCAGCTTATGGCAGCGGGAGCCAAATACGCAGTATTTT. Translating gives CASSLWQREPNTQYF.

Only a few counts were recorded for this clone. The chain recombines TRBV30 with TRBJ1-6, with 9 bases fitting TRBD1. The CDR3 is 16 residues long. With 0 bases clipped from V and 10 bases from J, the junction kept 10 bases outside the gene matches. The germline gives CDR1 GTSNPN, CDR2 SVGIG (reference sequence). This CDR3 reads CAWSVQGGGQGSPLHF. The CDR3 nucleotides are TGTGCCTGGAGTGTACAAGGGGGGGGACAGGGCTCACCCCTCCACTTT. Drawing the rest from reference TRBV30 and TRBJ1-6, the complete variable domain is SQTIHQWPATLVQPVGSPLSLECTVEGTSNPNLYWYRQAAGRGLQLLFYSVGIGQISSEVPQNLSASRPQDRQFILSSKKLLLSDSGFYLCAWSVQGGGQGSPLHFGNGTRLTVT.

The V gene is TRBV9, the J gene TRBJ2-3; D unresolved. The V end was cut by 2 bases, the J end by 0 bases, with 13 bases between. Per germline, CDR1 SGDLS and CDR2 YYNGEE. The CDR3 sequence is 16 residues long. Here the CDR3 DNA reads TGTGCCAGCAGCGTTTCCCAGGCGTCTAGCACAGATACGCAGTATTTT. Its protein is CASSVSQASSTDTQYF.

The gene calls are TRBV4-2 and TRBJ1-4; 7 bases agree with TRBD1. CDR1 is LGHNA and CDR2 is YNFKEQ in the germline V gene. The length of the CDR3 is 15 residues. V shed 6 bases, J shed 2 bases, and the junction held 6 bases outside the gene matches. The CDR3: CASRPTGSTNEKLFF. In DNA form, the CDR3 reads TGTGCCAGCAGACCGACAGGGTCCACTAATGAAAAACTGTTTTTT.

This clone was seen a handful of times. The genes are TRBV7-6 and TRBJ2-5, with 8 bases fitting TRBD1. The CDR3 contains 14 residues. V shed 3 bases and J 5 bases; nucleotides not matched to a gene: 5. Per the germline V gene, CDR1 is SGHVS and CDR2 is FNYEAQ. The CDR3 DNA reads TGTGCCAGCAGCTTGGGACAGGAGAGGGAGACCCAGTACTTC. Translation: CASSLGQERETQYF.

The chain employs TRBV4-1 and TRBJ1-1; 7 bases are shared with TRBD1. CDR3 size: 15 residues. CDR1 is MGHRA, CDR2 YSYEKL, per germline. V gave up 0 bases and J gave up 1 base; unmatched junction bases: 2. The CDR3 nucleotides are TGCGCCAGCAGCCAAGACCAGGGGGGGAACACTGAAGCTTTCTTT. It encodes CASSQDQGGNTEAFF.

The rearrangement links TRBV7-3 to TRBJ2-3, with 7 positions matching TRBD2. J gave up 4 bases and V 4 bases, and 2 bases lay outside the gene matches. Germline assignment: CDR1 SGHTA and CDR2 FQGTGA. CDR3 length equals 13 residues. The CDR3 is CASSSRGADTQYF. CDR3 in DNA: TGTGCCAGCAGCTCCCGGGGGGCAGATACGCAGTATTTT.

On this clone: Other DNA variants within this sample encode the same CDR3. The chain combines TRBV4-3 with TRBJ2-1; 8 bases align to TRBD2. Trimming at V came to 1 base and at J to 4 bases, leaving 3 bases not matched to a gene. The germline V gene encodes CDR1 LGHNA and CDR2 YSLEER. This CDR3 has 15 residues. For the CDR3, the DNA is TGCGCCAGCAGCCAAGGGACGGGGGGGTACAATGAGCAGTTCTTC. Amino acid sequence: CASSQGTGGYNEQFF.

The chain carries TRBV11-2 and TRBJ2-7; no definite D call. CDR1 is SGHAT and CDR2 is FQNNGV in the germline V gene. The V end was cut by 4 bases, the J end by 1 base, with 8 bases between. This CDR3 region has 13 residues. The CDR3 region has the DNA TGTGCCAGCAGCTCTATCGCTTCCTACGAGCAGTACTTC. It specifies CASSSIASYEQYF.

The chain employs TRBV19 and TRBJ1-6, with 8 bases matching TRBD1. The CDR3 has 15 amino acids. V shed 6 bases, J shed 1 base, and the junction held 2 bases outside the gene matches. The germline V gene has CDR1 LNHDA and CDR2 SQIVND (reference sequence). The CDR3, as DNA: TGTGCCAGTAGGAACAGGGGGTCCTATAATTCACCCCTCCACTTT. Translating it yields CASRNRGSYNSPLHF.

This chain uses TRBV10-3 with TRBJ2-2; 7 bases match TRBD1. CDR1 is ENHRY, CDR2 SYGVKD, per germline. The V segment lost 5 bases and the J segment 1 base; nucleotides outside the gene matches: 7. The CDR3 is 16 residues long. The CDR3 sequence: CAISTGATLNTGELFF. CDR3 sequence (DNA): TGTGCCATCAGTACAGGGGCCACCCTGAACACCGGGGAGCTGTTTTTT.

The chain combines TRBV27 with TRBJ1-1, with TRBD1 matching 9 bases. Germline CDR1 and CDR2: MNHEY and SMNVEV (reference sequence). After removal of 3 bases from V and 4 bases from J, the junction contained 3 bases not matched to a gene. The CDR3 totals 14 residues. The CDR3 DNA sequence: TGTGCCAGCAGTTTGGGGACAGGGACCACTGAAGCTTTCTTT. This encodes CASSLGTGTTEAFF.

The gene calls are TRBV11-2 and TRBJ2-1, with a tentative D call TRBD1 (5 bases). CDR1 and CDR2 (germline): SGHAT, FQNNGV. V gave up 0 bases and J gave up 5 bases, with 11 bases separating them. This CDR3 spans 15 amino acids. The CDR3 sequence: CASSLDAVGHNEQFF. Here the CDR3 DNA reads TGTGCCAGCAGCTTAGATGCGGTGGGGCACAATGAGCAGTTCTTC.

The chain uses TRBV9 and TRBJ2-3, with 7 bases fitting TRBD2. Germline CDR1 is SGDLS and CDR2 is YYNGEE. The CDR3 is made up of 16 amino acids. J was trimmed by 1 base and V by 0 bases; bases with no gene match: 5. CDR3 nucleotides: TGTGCCAGCAGCGTAGACGGCGGGAGTGGCACAGATACGCAGTATTTT. Encoded protein: CASSVDGGSGTDTQYF.

The chain employs TRBV15 and TRBJ2-7, with TRBD1 matching over 11 bases. The CDR3 totals 15 residues. Germline values: CDR1 LNHNV, CDR2 YYDKDF (reference sequence). With V trimmed by 6 bases and J by 6 bases, 10 bases remained unmatched. In nucleotides, the CDR3 is TGTGCCACCAGTCCCGTTCGGGACAGGGGGGTCGAGCAGTACTTC. This encodes CATSPVRDRGVEQYF.

The chain couples TRBV15 to TRBJ1-5; possible D gene TRBD1, 5 bases. Trimming took off 5 bases at V and 9 bases at J, with 14 bases between the two ends. The germline V gene encodes CDR1 LNHNV and CDR2 YYDKDF (reference sequence). CDR3 size: 13 residues. The CDR3 nucleotides are TGTGCCACCAGCCCGGACACCTTGAGGCCCCAGCATTTT. It codes for CATSPDTLRPQHF.